Following are 15 T cell receptor beta chains from one sample sequenced in a study of breast tumors, draining lymph nodes, adjacent tissues (dated by TCRdb to about 2016). Libraries were built with multiplex PCR. Instrument used: Illumina HiSeq 2000. In TCRdb, the public reads were trimmed at Q25 with fastp and aligned with MiXCR, with productive beta chains retained. CDR3 protein sequences are deduplicated, and each keeps its most common genes and DNA. The sample table holds about 52,000 distinct CDR3 sequences, of which under 45% were seen once. The top ten clonotypes cover roughly 10% of the sample. Sequenced sample: breast tumor tissue. These receptor sequences come from a female donor with breast cancer. Some clones in this sample may be carry-over from other donors' samples.

This clonotype was counted many times. A read error may be the cause here, since a much bigger clone is one base away. CDR3 DNA sequence: TGCGCCAGCAGCCAGCCCGGGGGGCCCCTCCACTTT. Translating it yields CASSQPGGPLHF. The chain is built from TRBV4-1 and TRBJ1-6, with D perhaps TRBD1 (5 bases). The germline V gene has CDR1 MGHRA and CDR2 YSYEKL. V dropped 3 bases and J dropped 13 bases, with 10 bases sitting between them. The CDR3 loop spans 12 amino acids.

The sample holds many counts of this clonotype. This rearrangement joins TRBV27 to TRBJ2-1; 8 bases align to TRBD1. Germline loops: CDR1 MNHEY, CDR2 SMNVEV (reference sequence). CDR3 length: 15 residues. Trimming at V came to 1 base and at J to 3 bases, leaving 2 bases not matched to a gene. CDR3 protein: CASSLFTGGYNEQFF. The CDR3 nucleotides read TGTGCCAGCAGTTTATTCACAGGGGGCTACAATGAGCAGTTCTTC.

The J gene is TRBJ1-5, the V gene TRBV20-1; D is undetermined. There are 13 residues in the CDR3. V lost 3 bases, J lost 5 bases, and 11 bases lay in between. From germline, CDR1 is DFQATT and CDR2 SNEGSKA (reference sequence). Here the CDR3 reads CSASTGQHQPQHF. CDR3 bases: TGCAGTGCTAGTACGGGTCAGCATCAGCCCCAGCATTTT.

This clonotype was counted a few times. The CDR3 nucleotides are TGTGCCAGCAGTTTTCTTTATGGCGAGCAGTACTTC. Translating gives CASSFLYGEQYF. This chain uses TRBV28 with TRBJ2-7; D remains ambiguous. This CDR3 comprises 12 residues. Germline V lookup: CDR1 MDHEN, CDR2 SYDVKM. The V gene lost 3 bases and the J gene lost 6 bases, with 9 bases spanning the gap.

At least ten counts were recorded for this clonotype. This sequence joins TRBV18 and TRBJ2-5; TRBD1 matches 8 bases. CDR1 KGHSH and CDR2 LQKENI come from the germline V gene. This CDR3 is 14 amino acids long. J lost 4 bases, V lost 2 bases, and 3 bases had no gene match. The CDR3 region is CASSPTTGGETQYF. The CDR3 bases are TGTGCCAGCTCACCAACAACAGGGGGAGAGACCCAGTACTTC.

This clonotype was seen repeatedly, ten times or more. The chain has TRBV4-1 and TRBJ1-3; 8 bases map to TRBD1. The V and J ends lost 2 bases and 6 bases, in that order; junction bases with no gene match: 6. The CDR3 extends over 15 amino acids. Germline loops: CDR1 MGHRA, CDR2 YSYEKL. The CDR3 coding sequence is TGCGCCAGCAGCCAAAAGGACAGGGATGCAAACACCATATATTTT. This encodes CASSQKDRDANTIYF.

With regard to this clonotype: A junction end diverges from the germline sequence, so it may reflect a read error. The rearrangement joins TRBV7-2 to TRBJ2-7, with TRBD1 matching over 8 bases. This CDR3 comprises 14 residues. Germline values: CDR1 SGHTA, CDR2 FQGNSA. The CDR3 coding sequence is TGTGCCAGCAGCTTATCATCGGGACAGGACGAGCAGCACTTC. This sequence encodes CASSLSSGQDEQHF.

This clonotype was picked up many times. The chain links TRBV6-5 to TRBJ2-6; perhaps TRBD1 as D (5 bases). Germline values: CDR1 MNHEY, CDR2 SVGAGI. The CDR3 spans 18 residues. V was cut by 0 bases and J by 2 bases, with 14 bases left in between. This CDR3 reads CASSYSTPDKAGANVLTF. The CDR3 DNA follows: TGTGCCAGCAGTTACTCGACGCCGGACAAAGCTGGGGCCAACGTCCTGACTTTC.

The rearrangement links TRBV12-5 to TRBJ1-5; the D is unclear. The CDR3 totals 13 residues. V was trimmed by 7 bases and J by 6 bases, leaving 13 bases between them. The germline gives CDR1 LGHNT, CDR2 FRNRAP. The CDR3 sequence: CASAWGGLQPQHF. In DNA, the CDR3 is TGTGCTAGTGCCTGGGGAGGGCTTCAGCCCCAGCATTTT.

This clonotype occurred many times. The chain employs TRBV4-2 and TRBJ1-5; no reliable D call. The CDR3 totals 13 residues. Germline CDR1 is LGHNA and CDR2 is YNFKEQ. Trimming took off 6 bases at V and 2 bases at J, with 8 bases between the two ends. CDR3: CASSRGGNQPQHF. CDR3 bases: TGTGCCAGCAGTCGTGGTGGCAATCAGCCCCAGCATTTT.

The chain joins TRBV7-2 to TRBJ2-1; 13 nucleotides match TRBD2. Germline-derived CDR1 and CDR2 are SGHTA and FQGNSA. Losses at the gene ends were 0 bases for V and 5 bases for J; bases not matched to a gene: 1. The CDR3 is 16 amino acids. The CDR3 here is CASSLAGTSGNNEQFF. DNA for the CDR3: TGTGCCAGCAGCTTAGCGGGGACTAGCGGGAACAATGAGCAGTTCTTC.

In this sample, this clonotype turned up many times. V usage is TRBV20-1 and J usage is TRBJ2-5, with D perhaps matching TRBD1 (6 bases). Per germline, CDR1 DFQATT and CDR2 SNEGSKA (reference sequence). Trimming cost V 3 bases and J 2 bases, with 13 bases left between them. There are 14 residues in the CDR3. The CDR3 sequence is CSARGDNLQETQYF. The CDR3 bases are TGCAGTGCTAGGGGGGACAATTTGCAAGAGACCCAGTACTTC.

This clonotype was counted at least ten times. The chain has TRBV13 and TRBJ2-7; 12 bases match TRBD2. The CDR3 sequence is 16 residues long. CDR1 is PRHDT, CDR2 FYEKMQ, per germline (reference sequence). With V trimmed by 5 bases and J by 3 bases, 8 bases remained unmatched. The CDR3, as DNA: TGTGCCAGCAGCAAGCCGACTAGCGGGAGAAGCTACGAGCAGTACTTC. Translating it yields CASSKPTSGRSYEQYF.

This clonotype appeared once. V and J are TRBV18 and TRBJ1-1; D unresolved. The CDR3 is 12 residues long. V lost 2 bases and J 5 bases, leaving 6 bases between the germline ends. Germline assignment: CDR1 KGHSH and CDR2 LQKENI. The CDR3 coding sequence is TGTGCCAGCTCACCAGGGAGGACTGAAGCTTTCTTT. It translates to CASSPGRTEAFF. Full variable domain (remainder filled in from reference TRBV18 and TRBJ1-1): NAGVMQNPRHLVRRRGQEARLRCSPMKGHSHVYWYRQLPEEGLKFMVYLQKENIIDESGMPKERFSAEFPKEGPSILRIQQVVRGDSAAYFCASSPGRTEAFFGQGTRLTVV.

This clonotype was observed at least ten times. The chain joins TRBV12-3 or TRBV12-4 to TRBJ2-3; D gene unclear. Trimming shortened V by 1 base and J by 0 bases, and 11 bases separated the two germline ends. The CDR3 sequence is 16 residues long. The CDR3 DNA sequence: TGTGCCAGCAGTTTAGTAGCCGGGTCTAGCACAGATACGCAGTATTTT. Protein sequence: CASSLVAGSSTDTQYF.